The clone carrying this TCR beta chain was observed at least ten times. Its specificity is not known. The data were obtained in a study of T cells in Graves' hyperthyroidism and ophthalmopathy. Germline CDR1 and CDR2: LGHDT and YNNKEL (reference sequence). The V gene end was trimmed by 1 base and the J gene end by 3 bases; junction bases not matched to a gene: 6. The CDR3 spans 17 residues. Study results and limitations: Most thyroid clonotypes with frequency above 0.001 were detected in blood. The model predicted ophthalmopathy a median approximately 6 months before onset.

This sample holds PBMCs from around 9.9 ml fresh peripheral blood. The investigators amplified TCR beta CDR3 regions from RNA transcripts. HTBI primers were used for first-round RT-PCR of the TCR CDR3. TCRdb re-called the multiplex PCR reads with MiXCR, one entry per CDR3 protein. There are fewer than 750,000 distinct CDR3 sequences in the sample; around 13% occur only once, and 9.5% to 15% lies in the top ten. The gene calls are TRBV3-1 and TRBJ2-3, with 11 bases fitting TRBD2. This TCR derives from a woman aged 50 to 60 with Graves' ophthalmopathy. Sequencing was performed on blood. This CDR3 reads CASSQVRGLAVTDTQYF. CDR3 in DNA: TGTGCCAGCAGCCAAGTTCGGGGACTAGCGGTGACAGATACGCAGTATTTT.